The 4 T cell receptor beta chains given below trace back to one sample, sequenced in a study of shared clonotypes between healthy human individuals. Generated by immunoSEQ multiplex PCR, the TCRdb table keeps only in-frame clones and is missing some. The sample has some 2.1 million clones, about 95% seen once; the top ten hold 0.85% to 1.2%. Positive CCR7 selection of CD45RO-negative cells yielded the naive CD8 cells, and terminally differentiated effector memory CD45RA+ cells were excluded. The specimen sequenced was naive CD8+ T cells sorted from blood. Source of these receptors: a man between 18 and 35 years old in good health.

The rearrangement uses TRBV7-9 and TRBJ2-5; D remains unclear. The CDR3 consists of 14 residues. From germline, CDR1 is SEHNR and CDR2 FQNEAQ (reference sequence). Trimming cost V 0 bases and J 5 bases, with 10 bases left between them. The CDR3 DNA is TGTGCCAGCAGCTTAGCCGGCAGGCCCGAGACCCAGTACTTC. This encodes CASSLAGRPETQYF.

This chain uses TRBV4-3 with TRBJ2-1; D not certain. Germline loops: CDR1 LGHNA, CDR2 YSLEER. This CDR3 has 13 residues. Trimming cost V 4 bases and J 4 bases, with 8 bases left between them. The CDR3 reads CASSRLGYNEQFF. In nucleotides, the CDR3 is TGCGCCAGCAGCCGGTTGGGGTACAATGAGCAGTTCTTC.

The chain is built from TRBV21-1 and TRBJ1-2; the listed D gene, TRBD1, was not tested against the DNA. TRBV21-1 is noted as a pseudogene. The CDR3 has 15 amino acids. The CDR3 sequence is CASLVGPRDNYGYTF. CDR3 coding DNA: TGTGCCAGCCTTGTGGGGCCCAGGGATAACTATGGCTACACCTTC.

This clone has only one observation. Written as DNA, the CDR3 is TGTGCCAGCGACGCTAGGGGAATCGGCGCAGATACGCAGTATTTT. Encoded protein: CASDARGIGADTQYF. This sequence joins TRBV6-5 and TRBJ2-3; D is possibly TRBD1 (5 bases). The V end lost 8 bases, the J end lost 4 bases, and 19 bases lay between the germline ends. The CDR3 runs 15 residues. The germline CDR1 and CDR2 sequences are MNHEY and SVGAGI.